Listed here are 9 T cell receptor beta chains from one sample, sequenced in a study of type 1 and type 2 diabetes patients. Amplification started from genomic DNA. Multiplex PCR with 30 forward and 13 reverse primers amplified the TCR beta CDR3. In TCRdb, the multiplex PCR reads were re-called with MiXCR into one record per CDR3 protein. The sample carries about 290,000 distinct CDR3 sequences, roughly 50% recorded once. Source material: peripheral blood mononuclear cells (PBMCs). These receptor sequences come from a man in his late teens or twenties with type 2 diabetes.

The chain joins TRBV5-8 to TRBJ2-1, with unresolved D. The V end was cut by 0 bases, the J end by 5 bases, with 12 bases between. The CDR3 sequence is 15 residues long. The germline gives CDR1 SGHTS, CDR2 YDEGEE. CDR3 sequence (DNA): TGTGCCAGCAGCTTGGCCTGGTCCAGGAACAATGAGCAGTTCTTC. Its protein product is CASSLAWSRNNEQFF.

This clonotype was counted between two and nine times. The CDR3 here is CAWSPGQINQPQHF. For the CDR3, the DNA is TGTGCCTGGAGTCCGGGACAGATAAATCAGCCCCAGCATTTT. The chain joins TRBV30 to TRBJ1-5, with 7 bases aligning to TRBD1. The CDR3 consists of 14 residues. Trimming cost V 2 bases and J 4 bases; bases outside gene matches: 5. From germline, CDR1 is GTSNPN and CDR2 SVGIG (reference sequence).

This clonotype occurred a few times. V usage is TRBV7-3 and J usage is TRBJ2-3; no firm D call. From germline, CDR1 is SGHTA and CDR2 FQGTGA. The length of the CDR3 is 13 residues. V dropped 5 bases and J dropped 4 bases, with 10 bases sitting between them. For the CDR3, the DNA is TGTGCCAGCAGCCAGGATACCGCAGATACGCAGTATTTT. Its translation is CASSQDTADTQYF.

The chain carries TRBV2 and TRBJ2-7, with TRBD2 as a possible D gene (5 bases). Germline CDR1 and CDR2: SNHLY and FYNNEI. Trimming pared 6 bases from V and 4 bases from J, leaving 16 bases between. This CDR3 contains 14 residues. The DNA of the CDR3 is TGTGCCAGCAGCTTCGATCGGGGTAGTTACGAGCAGTACTTC. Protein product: CASSFDRGSYEQYF.

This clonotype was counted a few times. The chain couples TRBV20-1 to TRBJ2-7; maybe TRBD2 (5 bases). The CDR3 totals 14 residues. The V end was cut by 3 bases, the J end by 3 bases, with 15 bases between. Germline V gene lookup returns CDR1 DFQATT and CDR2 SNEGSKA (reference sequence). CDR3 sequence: CSASFSVPNYEQYF. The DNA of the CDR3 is TGCAGTGCTAGTTTTAGCGTGCCGAACTACGAGCAGTACTTC.

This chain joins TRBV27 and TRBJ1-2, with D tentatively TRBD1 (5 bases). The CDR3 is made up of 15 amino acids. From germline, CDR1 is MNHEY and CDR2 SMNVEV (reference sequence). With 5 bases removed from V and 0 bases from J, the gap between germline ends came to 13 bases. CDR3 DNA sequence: TGTGCCAGCAGTGATGGAGGGGAAGCTAACTATGGCTACACCTTC. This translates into CASSDGGEANYGYTF.

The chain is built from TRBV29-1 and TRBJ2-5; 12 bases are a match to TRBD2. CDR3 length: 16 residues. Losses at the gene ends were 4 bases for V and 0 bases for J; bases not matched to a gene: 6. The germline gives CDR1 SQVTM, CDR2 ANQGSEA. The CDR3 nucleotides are TGCAGCGTTGCCCTAGCGGGAGGGGTCTACCAAGAGACCCAGTACTTC. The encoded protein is CSVALAGGVYQETQYF.

CDR3 bases: TGTGCCAGCAAGAAAGCGGGGGCCGGCGAGCAGTACTTC. It is translated as CASKKAGAGEQYF. This rearrangement joins TRBV7-9 to TRBJ2-7; TRBD2 matches 8 bases. The CDR3 extends over 13 amino acids. The V segment lost 7 bases and the J segment 6 bases; nucleotides outside the gene matches: 8. The V gene's germline CDR1 is SEHNR and CDR2 FQNEAQ (reference sequence).

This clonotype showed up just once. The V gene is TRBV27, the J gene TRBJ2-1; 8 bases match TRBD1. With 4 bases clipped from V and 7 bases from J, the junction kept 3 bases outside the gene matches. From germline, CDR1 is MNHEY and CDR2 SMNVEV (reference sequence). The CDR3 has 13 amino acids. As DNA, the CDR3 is TGTGCCAGCAGTTGGCAGGGGGCTAATGAGCAGTTCTTC. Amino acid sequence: CASSWQGANEQFF.